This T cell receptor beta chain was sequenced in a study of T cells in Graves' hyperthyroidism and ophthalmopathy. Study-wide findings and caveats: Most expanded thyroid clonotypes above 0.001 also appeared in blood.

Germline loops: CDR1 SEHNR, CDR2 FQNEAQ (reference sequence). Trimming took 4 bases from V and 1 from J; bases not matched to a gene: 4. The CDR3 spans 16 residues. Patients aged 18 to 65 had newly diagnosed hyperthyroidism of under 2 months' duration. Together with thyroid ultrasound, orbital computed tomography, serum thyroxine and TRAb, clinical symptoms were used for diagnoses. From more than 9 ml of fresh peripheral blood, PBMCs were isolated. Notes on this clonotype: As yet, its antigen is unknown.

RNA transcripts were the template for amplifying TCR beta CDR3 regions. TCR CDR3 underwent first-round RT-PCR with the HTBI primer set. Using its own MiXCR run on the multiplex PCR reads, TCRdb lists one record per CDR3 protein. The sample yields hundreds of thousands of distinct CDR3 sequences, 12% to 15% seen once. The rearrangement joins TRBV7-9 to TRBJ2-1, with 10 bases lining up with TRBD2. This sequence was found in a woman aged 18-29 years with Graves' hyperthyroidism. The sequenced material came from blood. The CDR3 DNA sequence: TGTGCCAGCAGCTCCGGACTAGCGGATTCCTACAATGAGCAGTTCTTC. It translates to CASSSGLADSYNEQFF.